This T cell receptor beta chain is drawn from a study of cytomegalovirus exposure and HLA in healthy donors (dated by TCRdb to 2016 to 2017). Looking at the study overall: An earlier analysis of around 600 of the donors reported approximately 270 Gb of sequence data and roughly 110 million unique TCR beta sequences from some 180 million T cells. Approximately 300 gigabases of sequencing data and 70 million to 95 million unique TCR sequences made up an early release that covered some 640 HLA-typed donors. Among the approximately 430 genotyped donors, more than 70% belonged to the genetic ancestry cluster associated with self-reported Caucasian donors. The study aimed to test whether cataloging public T cell receptors could reveal signatures of past pathogen exposure. The T cell repertoires of some 700 subjects were profiled by immunosequencing and related to cytomegalovirus serostatus. Along with the roughly 610-subject first cohort, a separate validation cohort of 120 different subjects was used. To predict cytomegalovirus infection status, the study combined high-throughput TCR immunosequencing, statistical association of individual TCRs with disease status, and machine learning. To study patterns of TCR occurrence, a later analysis re-analyzed previously published TCR beta repertoires from 666 donors and added high-resolution HLA genotyping. Rather than using new phenotypic data, the later analysis identified candidate immune exposures from TCR beta sequences and from how often those sequences occurred across donors. To decide whether each TCR beta V gene segment behaved as functional or pseudogenic, an earlier analysis of several hundred of the donors relied on high-throughput TCR beta sequencing. Donor age, sex, ethnicity and CMV serostatus were compiled alongside the repertoire data. A later genetic analysis used genome-wide SNP genotypes for about three fifths of the roughly 700 donors, treating that subset as a discovery cohort. Every repertoire in the discovery cohort had been generated on one and the same sequencing platform. Class I and class II HLA loci were covered by the typing at four-digit resolution. The number of donors typed differed by locus, with roughly 620-630 for A, B, C, DRB1 and DQB1, around 500 for DQA1, 606 for DPA1, and around 460 for DPB1. Four or five DR-DQ haplotypes were handled as single units for association and clustering because linkage in the cohort was strong. Among roughly 400 genotyped donors of the cohort, an average of about 240,000 unique TCR beta nucleotide sequences was sequenced per donor, of which about 18% were non-productive. Findings and caveats that apply to the study as a whole: A further reported finding was that TCR beta sequences accurately predicted the HLA-A and HLA-B alleles for most subjects in the first cohort. Three of the identified cytomegalovirus-associated TCR beta chains were confirmed in vitro to be specific for cytomegalovirus antigens. In a later genetic analysis, a missense DCLRE1C variant was associated with V-gene and J-gene trimming of TCR beta chains, and the association was replicated in an independent cohort. According to a later analysis, parvovirus B19, influenza, CMV and Epstein-Barr virus appeared linked to several top co-occurrence clusters. It was suggested by the authors that the approach could potentially be generalized to other disease states and immunological phenotypes. The only immune exposure information available for the cohort was CMV serostatus. Sequencing depth was assumed to be roughly uniform across donors in the presence/absence analyses, though that assumption may not hold. According to a later analysis, most CMV-associated TCR beta chains appeared to be HLA-restricted, and the HLA associations seemed to be driven largely by CMV exposure. Some IMGT-functional V segments, including TRBV6-2 and TRBV6-3, could not be told apart with the 87-base-pair reads, so those segments were excluded. A later genetic analysis reported fewer N-insertions in productive TCRs among donors in an Asian-associated ancestry cluster than the 666-donor mean. HLA typing was unavailable for some donors at each locus, so association tests used only the typed subset. Linkage disequilibrium might explain the correlated functional status among segregating V segments, but an unknown experimental factor could not be excluded. An earlier analysis of around 540 of the donors showed that most TCR beta V segments appeared in productive rearrangements either about 87% or about 30% of the time, which broadly matched IMGT annotations. Strong co-occurrence of HLA alleles, especially DR and DQ, made assigning TCR associations to individual alleles difficult. A total of roughly 160 TCR beta chains were listed by the study as associated with cytomegalovirus. Because counts were too low, seventeen rarely observed V segments, including chromosome 9 orphons, were excluded from the earlier analysis of under 650 of the donors. In a later analysis, HLA-associated TCR beta chains were found to be more clonally expanded and to have lower generation probabilities than equally common non-associated chains. A cluster of highly shared sequence variants was judged likely to represent a technical artifact of the sequencing pipeline. In a later analysis, some 17,000 TCR beta sequences were associated with specific HLA alleles at a false discovery rate of 0.05. In a later analysis, TCR association rates were found to vary across HLA loci, with the most associated TCRs seen for DRB1 alleles and the fewest for HLA-C alleles. While some public TCRs were present in many individuals, most TCR sequences turned up only very rarely across donors. The classifier was reported to diagnose cytomegalovirus status with high specificity and sensitivity in both the original cohort and the validation cohort. This cohort had only TCR beta chains sequenced, and the lack of alpha or paired-chain data limited which features could be detected.

Taken from the germline V gene (reference sequence), the CDR1 and CDR2 loops are MNHEY and SMNVEV. The junction shows trimming of 3 bases on V and 5 bases on J, and the gene matches do not reach 14 bases of it. The CDR3 sequence holds 17 residues, the cysteine and phenylalanine included. Only CDR3 DNA is held: 51 bases, read in frame from base 1. The method behind the library was the immunoSEQ multiplex PCR assay. For the multiplex PCR, a mixture combining 60 forward primers for TCR Vbeta segments and 13 reverse primers for TCR Jbeta segments was used. The CDR3 region of rearranged TCR beta genes was amplified from genomic DNA by a multiplex PCR assay. The amplified TCR beta libraries were sequenced on the Illumina HiSeq System as 87-base-pair reads. The study's own analysis went as follows. In a later analysis, roughly 80 million unique TCR beta chains were counted across the approximately 640 repertoires, and approximately 9.9 million of these chains were shared by at least two donors. To remove PCR and sequencing errors, raw reads were error-corrected and collapsed into unique sequences using a nearest-neighbor algorithm that merged closely related sequences. V, D and J gene segments were assigned by aligning CDR3 sequences to IMGT reference sequences. For a sequence to be retained, a match of at least six nucleotides was required to both a V gene segment and a J gene segment. Rearrangements were classified as productive when the CDR3 lacked stop codons and remained in frame with V and J, and all other rearrangements were classified as non-productive. Following IMGT convention, CDR3 was defined as the stretch from the second conserved V-encoded cysteine to the conserved J-encoded phenylalanine. The earlier analysis of some 600 of the donors excluded sequences that lacked an unambiguous match to a single V gene segment. In an earlier analysis of around 590 of the donors, a V segment was called functional when productive rearrangements were above 56.7%, and segregating when the standard deviation between donors exceeded 5%. A statistical classification framework was developed to diagnose cytomegalovirus status using the catalog of TCR beta chain sequences. In a later analysis, TCR nucleotide sequences were compared against IMGT/GENE-DB human TR gene sequences so that V and J genes could be assigned. In a later analysis, CDR3 sequences and most-parsimonious VDJ recombination scenarios were assigned using the TCRdist pipeline. In a later analysis, each TCR beta chain was defined by its CDR3 amino acid sequence together with its V-gene family, and reads without a unique V-gene family were excluded. A later analysis removed several hundred highly shared, low-generation-probability nucleotide sequences to deal with suspected cross-contamination and a sequencing artifact. For each public chain, a later analysis derived a clonal expansion index from normalized ranks of inferred template counts within each repertoire. Generation probabilities in a later analysis came from a VDJ recombination model fitted to out-of-frame rearrangements, and those results were checked against IGoR. A later analysis scored TCR-TCR, TCR-HLA and TCR-CMV co-occurrence with hypergeometric tests, applying a repertoire-size bias correction to TCR pairs. To estimate false discovery rates, a later analysis permuted the HLA or CMV assignments 20 times. In a later analysis, co-occurring TCRs were grouped using DBSCAN, and TCRdist sequence similarity was added for clustering within HLA-allele-positive subsets. Co-occurrence clustering excluded repertoires with fewer than 30,000 or more than 120,000 public chains, plus five with anomalous nucleotide sharing. The table was pulled from immuneACCESS by TCRdb, which kept in-frame rearrangements only. Such tables lose some clones; where checked, under half of the loss comes from unresolved V genes, and the rest has no known cause. V and J calls and clone size are as listed in that table; D and trimming were resolved from the DNA. This sample lists about 160,000 clones; approximately 85% were detected once. The biggest ten clones account for more than 0.9% of the sample.

In total, approximately 610 healthy bone marrow donors made up the cohort. Cohort members were all nominally healthy when sampled, although unrecorded immune exposures were likely present. The donor was CMV seropositive and was included in the group of 250 to 300 seropositive cohort members. A peripheral blood sample was provided by each donor, and peripheral blood mononuclear cells were used for TCR beta sequencing. Genomic DNA was extracted from the blood cell samples with the Qiagen DNeasy Blood Extraction Kit. About this clone itself: Its specific antigen is unknown. It has no much larger one-base neighbor in the sample; base qualities were not kept.

This receptor was obtained from a girl aged 2-10 years in good health and CMV-seropositive. Sequencing was performed on PBMCs. The chain is made from TRBV27 and TRBJ2-7; 9 of the junction bases match TRBD2. The CDR3 protein: CASSFRPLSGSMNEQYF. At the DNA level, the sequence is TGTGCCAGCAGTTTCCGCCCCCTTAGCGGGAGTATGAACGAGCAGTACTTC.